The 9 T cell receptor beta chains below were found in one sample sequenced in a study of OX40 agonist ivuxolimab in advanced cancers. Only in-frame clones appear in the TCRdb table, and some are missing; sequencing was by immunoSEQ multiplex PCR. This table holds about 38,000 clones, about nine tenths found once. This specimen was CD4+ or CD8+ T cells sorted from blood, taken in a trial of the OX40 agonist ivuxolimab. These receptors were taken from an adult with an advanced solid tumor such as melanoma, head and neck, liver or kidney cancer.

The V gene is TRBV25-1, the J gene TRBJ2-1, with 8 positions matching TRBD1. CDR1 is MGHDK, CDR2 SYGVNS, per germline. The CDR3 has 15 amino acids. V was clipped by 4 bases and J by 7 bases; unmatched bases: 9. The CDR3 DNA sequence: TGTGCCAGCAGTGTGCGCAGGGGGCTTATAAATGAGCAGTTCTTC. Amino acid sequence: CASSVRRGLINEQFF.

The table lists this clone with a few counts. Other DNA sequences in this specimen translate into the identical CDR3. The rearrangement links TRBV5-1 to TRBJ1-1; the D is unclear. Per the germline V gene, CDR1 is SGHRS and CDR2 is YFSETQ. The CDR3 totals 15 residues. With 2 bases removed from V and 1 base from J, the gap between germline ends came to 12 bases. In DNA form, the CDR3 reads TGCGCCAGCAGCTTATCTCCTCGACCGAACACTGAAGCTTTCTTT. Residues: CASSLSPRPNTEAFF.

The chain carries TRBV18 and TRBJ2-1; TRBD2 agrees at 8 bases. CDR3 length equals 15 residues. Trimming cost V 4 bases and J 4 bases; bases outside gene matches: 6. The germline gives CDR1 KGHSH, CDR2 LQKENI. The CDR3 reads CASSLAGGTYNEQFF. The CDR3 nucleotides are TGTGCCAGCTCACTTGCGGGGGGCACTTACAATGAGCAGTTCTTC.

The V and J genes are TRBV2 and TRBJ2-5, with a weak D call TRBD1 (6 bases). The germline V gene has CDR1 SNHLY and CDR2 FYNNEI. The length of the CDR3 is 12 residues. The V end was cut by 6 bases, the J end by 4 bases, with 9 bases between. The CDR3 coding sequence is TGTGCCAGCAGCGCGGACAGAGAGACCCAGTACTTC. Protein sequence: CASSADRETQYF.

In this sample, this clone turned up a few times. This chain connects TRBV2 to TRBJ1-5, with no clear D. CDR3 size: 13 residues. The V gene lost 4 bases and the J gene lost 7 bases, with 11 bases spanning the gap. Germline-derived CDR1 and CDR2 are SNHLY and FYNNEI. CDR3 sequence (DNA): TGTGCCAGCAGTGTGTATCCGGGCCAGCCCCAGCATTTT. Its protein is CASSVYPGQPQHF.

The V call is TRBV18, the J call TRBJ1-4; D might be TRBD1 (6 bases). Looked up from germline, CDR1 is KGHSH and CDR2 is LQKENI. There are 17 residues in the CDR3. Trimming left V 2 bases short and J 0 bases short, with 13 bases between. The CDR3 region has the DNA TGTGCCAGCTCACCAGGACAGAGAACCACAACTAATGAAAAACTGTTTTTT. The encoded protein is CASSPGQRTTTNEKLFF.

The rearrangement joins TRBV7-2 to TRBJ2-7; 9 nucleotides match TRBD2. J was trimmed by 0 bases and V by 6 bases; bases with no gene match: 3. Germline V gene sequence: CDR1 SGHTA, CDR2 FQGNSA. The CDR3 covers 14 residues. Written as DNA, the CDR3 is TGTGCCAGCAGGGATAGCGGGAGCTCCTACGAGCAGTACTTC. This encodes CASRDSGSSYEQYF.

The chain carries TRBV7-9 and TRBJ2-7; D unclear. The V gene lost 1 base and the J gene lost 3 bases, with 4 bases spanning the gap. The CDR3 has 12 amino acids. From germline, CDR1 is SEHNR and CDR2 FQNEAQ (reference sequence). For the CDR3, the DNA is TGTGCCAGCAGCTTAGTCGACTACGAGCAGTACTTC. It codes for CASSLVDYEQYF. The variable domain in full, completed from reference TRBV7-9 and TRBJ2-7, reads DTGVSQNPRHKITKRGQNVTFRCDPISEHNRLYWYRQTLGQGPEFLTYFQNEAQLEKSRLLSDRFSAERPKGSFSTLEIQRTEQGDSAMYLCASSLVDYEQYFGPGTRLTVT.

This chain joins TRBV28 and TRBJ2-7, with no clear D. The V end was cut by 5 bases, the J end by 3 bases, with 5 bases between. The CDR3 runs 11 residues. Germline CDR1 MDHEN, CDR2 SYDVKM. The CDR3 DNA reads TGTGCCAGCAGTCCTCGCTACGAGCAGTACTTC. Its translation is CASSPRYEQYF.